This TCR beta chain emerged from a study of blood T cell repertoires in COVID-19. About the study: Sample material is recorded as cDNA or gDNA derived from T cells, B-cell-depleted T cells, or PBMCs.

Original methodology: Quantification of nucleated cells was approximated via reference gene primer amplification. TCRdb's table, derived via immunoSEQ multiplex PCR, lists solely in-frame clones and lacks some. Clone size and the V and J calls come from that table; the DNA yielded D and trimming. The table has roughly 280,000 clones, approximately 86% seen once. Sequenced sample: peripheral blood. The sequence was obtained from a man aged 40-49 years with active or convalescent COVID-19.

This chain's CDR3 is CASSFSGTGGETQYF. The CDR3 nucleotides read TGTGCCAGCAGCTTTAGTGGGACAGGGGGGGAGACCCAGTACTTC. The rearrangement joins TRBV9 to TRBJ2-5; TRBD1 agrees at 11 bases. This CDR3 is 15 amino acids long. Trimming removed 4 bases from V and 5 bases from J; junction bases left unmatched: 7. Per the germline V gene, CDR1 is SGDLS and CDR2 is YYNGEE. Drawing the rest from reference TRBV9 and TRBJ2-5, the complete variable domain is DSGVTQTPKHLITATGQRVTLRCSPRSGDLSVYWYQQSLDQGLQFLIQYYNGEERAKGNILERFSAQQFPDLHSELNLSSLELGDSALYFCASSFSGTGGETQYFGPGTRLLVL.